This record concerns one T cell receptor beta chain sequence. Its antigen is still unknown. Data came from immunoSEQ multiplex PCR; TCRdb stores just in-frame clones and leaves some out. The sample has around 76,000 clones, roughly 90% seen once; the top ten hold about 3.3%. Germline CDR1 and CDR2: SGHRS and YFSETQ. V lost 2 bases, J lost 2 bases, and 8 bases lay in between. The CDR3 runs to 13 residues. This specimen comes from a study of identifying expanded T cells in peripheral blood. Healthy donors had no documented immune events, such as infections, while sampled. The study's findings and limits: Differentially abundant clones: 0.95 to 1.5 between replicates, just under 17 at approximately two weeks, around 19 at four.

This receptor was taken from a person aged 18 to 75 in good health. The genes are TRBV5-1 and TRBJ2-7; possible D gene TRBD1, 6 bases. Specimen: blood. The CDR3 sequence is CASSFDRTYEQYF. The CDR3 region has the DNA TGCGCCAGCAGCTTTGACAGGACCTACGAGCAGTACTTC.